The source of this T cell receptor (beta chain) is a study of shared clonotypes between healthy human individuals. Study results and limitations: Estimated clonotype richness was generally higher in naive than memory subsets. Among donors, the sharing of clonotypes was expected to be influenced by sequencing depth.

It was CD45RO-negative cells, positively selected for CCR7, that made up naive CD8 cells, with terminally differentiated effector memory CD45RA+ cells excluded. A note on this clone: As yet, its antigen is unknown.

The run depth of the assay was deep. Researchers divided each subset's genomic DNA evenly across several immunoSEQ plates. Assay used: immunoSEQ multiplex PCR; TCRdb lists only in-frame clones, some missing. There are about 2,200,000 clones in the sample; more than 85% occur only once, and around 1.7% lies in the top ten. CDR3 length: 15 residues. Germline CDR1 LGHNA, CDR2 YNFKEQ. With 0 bases removed from V and 5 bases from J, the gap between germline ends came to 14 bases. The TCR originated in a man between 18 and 29 years old in good health. Some clones in this sample may be carry-over from other donors' samples. This chain connects TRBV4-2 to TRBJ2-7, with D possibly being TRBD1 or TRBD2 (5 bases each). Material for sequencing was naive CD8+ T cells from PBMCs. The CDR3 reads CASSQDGGRGNEQYF. The CDR3 nucleotides are TGTGCCAGCAGCCAAGATGGGGGACGGGGAAACGAGCAGTACTTC.